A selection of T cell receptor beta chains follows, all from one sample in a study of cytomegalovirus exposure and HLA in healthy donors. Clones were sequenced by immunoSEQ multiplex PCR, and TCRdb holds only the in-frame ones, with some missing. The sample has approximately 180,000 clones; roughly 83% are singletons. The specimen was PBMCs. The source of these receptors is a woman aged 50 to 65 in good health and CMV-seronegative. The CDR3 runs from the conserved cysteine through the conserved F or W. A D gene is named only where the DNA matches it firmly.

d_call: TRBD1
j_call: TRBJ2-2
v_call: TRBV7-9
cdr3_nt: TGTGCCAGCAGCAAACAGGGGGGTTTGAACACCGGGGAGCTGTTTTTT
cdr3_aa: CASSKQGGLNTGELFF

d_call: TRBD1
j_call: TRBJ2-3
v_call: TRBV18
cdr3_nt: TGTGCCAGCTCCCACCGGGACAGTAGCACAGATACGCAGTATTTT
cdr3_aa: CASSHRDSSTDTQYF

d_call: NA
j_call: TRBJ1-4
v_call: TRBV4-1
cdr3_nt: TGCGCCAGCAGCCTCCAGGGAATGAATGAAAAACTGTTTTTT
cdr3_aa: CASSLQGMNEKLFF

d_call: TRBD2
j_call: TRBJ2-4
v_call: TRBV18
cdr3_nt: TGTGCCAGCTCAACCGGGGGGGCGCTAATAGCCAAAAACATTCAGTACTTC
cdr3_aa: CASSTGGALIAKNIQYF

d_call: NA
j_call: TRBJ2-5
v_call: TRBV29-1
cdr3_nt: TGCAGCGGAGGACAAGAGACCCAGTACTTC
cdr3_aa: CSGGQETQYF

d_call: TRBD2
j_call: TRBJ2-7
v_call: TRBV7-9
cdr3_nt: TGTTCCAGCAGCAAACCCGCGGGAGGGCTGGTCGAGCAGTACTTC
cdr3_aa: CSSSKPAGGLVEQYF

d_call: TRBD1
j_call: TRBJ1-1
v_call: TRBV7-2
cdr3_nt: TGTGCCAGCAGCTTACAGCAAGGGGGCGAAGCTTTCTTT
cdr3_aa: CASSLQQGGEAFF

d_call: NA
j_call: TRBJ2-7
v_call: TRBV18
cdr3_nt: TGTGCCAGCTCACCACAGGGGTCCCACGAGCAGTACTTC
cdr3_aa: CASSPQGSHEQYF

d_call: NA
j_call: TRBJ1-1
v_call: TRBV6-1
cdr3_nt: TGTGCCAGCAGTGAACAGTTAATGGGCGGGGGGAACACTGAAGCTTTCTTT
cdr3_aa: CASSEQLMGGGNTEAFF

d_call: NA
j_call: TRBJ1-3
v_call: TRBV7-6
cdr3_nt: TGTGCCAGCAGCTTAGGAGAATCTGGAAACACCATATATTTT
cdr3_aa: CASSLGESGNTIYF